This T cell receptor (beta chain) emerged from a study of response to subunit inactivated influenza vaccine. General study results and limits: The study's authors posited that every seasonal influenza vaccination enlists few new T cells.

In regard to this clonotype: Antigen: not known.

Each CDR3 protein gets one entry after TCRdb re-called the RT-PCR reads with MiXCR. The data hold 490,000 or so distinct CDR3 sequences, with 6% to 9% observed a single time. V lost 0 bases to trimming and J lost 8 bases; unmatched junction nucleotides: 15. The germline V gene has CDR1 SGHKS and CDR2 YYEKEE (reference sequence). CDR3 size: 18 residues. This clonotype was obtained from a man between 50 and 70 years old who received an inactivated influenza vaccine. The V and J genes are TRBV5-5 and TRBJ1-4; TRBD1 matches 8 bases. This specimen consisted of PBMCs from blood, obtained less than 30 months after vaccination. CDR3 in amino acids: CASSLVGAGGASKEKLFF. CDR3 bases: TGTGCCAGCAGCTTGGTCGGCGCAGGGGGCGCTTCGAAGGAAAAACTGTTTTTT.